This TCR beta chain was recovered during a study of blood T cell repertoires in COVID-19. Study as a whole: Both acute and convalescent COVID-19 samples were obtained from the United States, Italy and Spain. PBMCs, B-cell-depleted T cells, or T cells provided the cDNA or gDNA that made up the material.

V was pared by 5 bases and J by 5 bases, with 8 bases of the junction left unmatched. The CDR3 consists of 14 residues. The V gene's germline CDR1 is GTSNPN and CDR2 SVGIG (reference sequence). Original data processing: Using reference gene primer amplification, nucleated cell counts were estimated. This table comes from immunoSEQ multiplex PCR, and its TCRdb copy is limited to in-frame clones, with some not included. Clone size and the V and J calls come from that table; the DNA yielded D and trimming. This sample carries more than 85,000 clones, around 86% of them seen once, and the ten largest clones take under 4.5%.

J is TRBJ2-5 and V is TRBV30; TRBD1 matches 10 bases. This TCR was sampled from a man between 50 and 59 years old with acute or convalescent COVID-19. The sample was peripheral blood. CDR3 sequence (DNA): TGTGCCTGGGATAAGACAGGGGGCTATGAGACCCAGTACTTC. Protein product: CAWDKTGGYETQYF.